A selection of T cell receptor beta chains follows, all from one sample in a study of T cell repertoires in cytomegalovirus infection. One entry per CDR3 protein, called by TCRdb with MiXCR from the reads. The sample comprises approximately 340,000 distinct CDR3 sequences, 25% to 35% of which are singletons, and 20% rests with the top ten. The antigens these receptors bind are not known. The material was cultured PBMCs, obtained from culture after CMV antigen stimulation. The origin of the receptors is a human donor in good health (CMV status not recorded). Some clones in this sample may be carry-over from other donors' samples. CDR3s include the opening cysteine and the closing phenylalanine or tryptophan. The order of the fields is V gene, clone size, J gene, CDR3 length, D gene, CDR3 DNA, CDR3 protein. The D gene is left open where the match is weak. Not all rows give a size; the values are once, few, many and, for expanded clones, a class.

>TRBV4-1|-|TRBJ2-1|15|TRBD2
TGCGCCAGCAGCCCATTTAGCGGGCAGTACAATGAGCAGTTCTTC
CASSPFSGQYNEQFF
>TRBV6-6|-|TRBJ1-6|12|-
TGTGCCAGCAGTTACGATAATTCACCCCTCCACTTT
CASSYDNSPLHF
>TRBV7-6|many|TRBJ1-5|14|-
TGTGCCAGCAGCTCCCCCACCTCACTCCAGCCCCAGCATTTT
CASSSPTSLQPQHF
>TRBV7-2|many|TRBJ2-7|14|-
TGTGCCAGCAGCCCCTACGACAGTACCTACGAGCAGTACTTC
CASSPYDSTYEQYF
>TRBV2|-|TRBJ1-1|14|-
TGTGCCAGCAGAGTAACAGGGCTTGGCACTGAAGCTTTCTTT
CASRVTGLGTEAFF
>TRBV28|-|TRBJ2-1|14|-
TGTGCCCGCCGAGAAGCCAGCTCCTACAATGAGCAGTTCTTC
CARREASSYNEQFF
>TRBV20-1|-|TRBJ2-7|15|TRBD1
TGCAGTGCTATCCAACAGGGGAAGAGCTCCTACGAGCAGTACTTC
CSAIQQGKSSYEQYF
>TRBV7-2|few|TRBJ2-1|13|-
TGTGCCAGCAGCTTAACTCTAAACCAGGAGCAGTTCTTC
CASSLTLNQEQFF
>TRBV12-3/TRBV12-4|-|TRBJ1-3|14|-
TGTGCCAGCATCGACAGCCAAGGACGAAGCACCATATATTTT
CASIDSQGRSTIYF
>TRBV27|-|TRBJ1-3|14|TRBD1
TGTGCCAGCAGTCCACCAGGGGGTGGAAACACCATATATTTT
CASSPPGGGNTIYF
>TRBV20-1|-|TRBJ2-3|15|-
TGCAGTGCTAGAGGAGGACTCCCCGGCACAGATACGCAGTATTTT
CSARGGLPGTDTQYF
>TRBV5-1|few|TRBJ2-7|13|-
TGCGCCAGCAGCGGAGGGACTCGCTACGAGCAGTACTTC
CASSGGTRYEQYF
>TRBV5-1|few|TRBJ2-3|15|-
TGCGCCAGCAGCTATAGCGCGCCTAGCACAGATACGCAGTATTTT
CASSYSAPSTDTQYF
>TRBV12-3/TRBV12-4|-|TRBJ1-6|13|-
TGTGCCAGCGGAACCCAGGGGAATTCACCCCTCCACTTT
CASGTQGNSPLHF
>TRBV6-5|few|TRBJ1-1|15|TRBD1
TGTGCCAGCAGTTATACAGGGGGGGCGAACACTGAAGCTTTCTTT
CASSYTGGANTEAFF
>TRBV28|-|TRBJ1-5|11|-
TGTGCCAGCAGTACCGTGCAGCCCCAGCATTTT
CASSTVQPQHF
>TRBV11-2|few|TRBJ1-2|14|-
TGTGCCAGCAGCTTAGACCCCGCGACAGATGGCTACACCTTC
CASSLDPATDGYTF
>TRBV6-1|-|TRBJ2-3|16|TRBD2
TGTGCCAGCAGTACTGCGGGGGGGGGCATATCAGATACGCAGTATTTT
CASSTAGGGISDTQYF
>TRBV25-1|-|TRBJ2-3|15|TRBD2
TGTGCCAGCAGGGCCACTAGCGGGAGTTCAGATACGCAGTATTTT
CASRATSGSSDTQYF
>TRBV6-4|-|TRBJ2-1|17|-
TGTGCCAGCAGTGACTCGAATCGGGACTGGATGTATAATGAGCAGTTCTTC
CASSDSNRDWMYNEQFF
>TRBV7-3|-|TRBJ2-3|14|-
TGTGCCAGCAGCTTGTGGGTTAGCACAGATACGCAGTATTTT
CASSLWVSTDTQYF
>TRBV7-2|many|TRBJ2-2|18|TRBD2
TGTGCCAGCAGCAGGGGACTAGCGGGGGGGAGAGGCACCGGGGAGCTGTTTTTT
CASSRGLAGGRGTGELFF
>TRBV27|few|TRBJ1-1|15|-
TGTGCCAGCAGCCTCTCCTCAGGGGCGAACACTGAAGCTTTCTTT
CASSLSSGANTEAFF
>TRBV4-1|few|TRBJ2-1|15|-
TGTGCCAGCAGCCAAGTGGGAGCGGCCGCTAATGAGCAGTTCTTC
CASSQVGAAANEQFF
>TRBV24-1|-|TRBJ1-2|17|-
TGTGCCACCAGTGGAGGAGGGGCCAGGACCACTAACTATGGCTACACCTTC
CATSGGGARTTNYGYTF
>TRBV12-3/TRBV12-4|few|TRBJ2-5|12|-
TGTGCCAGCAGTCCTGGGCAAGAGACCCAGTACTTC
CASSPGQETQYF
>TRBV2|-|TRBJ2-2|15|-
TGTGCCACTGCTCTTGGGACAACGAACACCGGGGAGCTGTTTTTT
CATALGTTNTGELFF
>TRBV19|few|TRBJ1-2|13|-
TGTGCCAGTAGTCTCGGCAGTGACTATGGCTACACCTTC
CASSLGSDYGYTF
>TRBV12-3/TRBV12-4|-|TRBJ1-2|15|-
TGTGCCAGCAGTTTAGCCGGACAGACTCCTATGGGCTACACCTTC
CASSLAGQTPMGYTF
>TRBV7-2|many|TRBJ1-2|14|TRBD1
TGTGCCAGCAGCGGCGGGACAGCCAACTATGGCTACACCTTC
CASSGGTANYGYTF
>TRBV7-9|few|TRBJ2-3|14|-
TGTGCCAGCACGCAGGGGCAAAGCACAGATACGCAGTATTTT
CASTQGQSTDTQYF
>TRBV29-1|-|TRBJ2-3|15|TRBD2
TGCAGCGCCCGCCGCACTAGCGGGAGTGCAGATACGCAGTATTTT
CSARRTSGSADTQYF
>TRBV7-6|few|TRBJ1-1|14|TRBD1
TGTGCCAGCAGCTTAGAGGACAGGGACACTGAAGCTTTCTTT
CASSLEDRDTEAFF
>TRBV6-5|-|TRBJ2-5|12|TRBD2
TGTGCCAGCATGAGCGGGGTGGAGACCCAGTACTTC
CASMSGVETQYF
>TRBV7-2|many|TRBJ1-1|14|TRBD1
TGTGCCAGCAGCTCAAATTCAGGGGGCACTGAAGCTTTCTTT
CASSSNSGGTEAFF
>TRBV6-6|few|TRBJ2-1|15|TRBD2
TGTGCCAGCAGTTACGGGACTAGCTTCGGCAATGAGCAGTTCTTC
CASSYGTSFGNEQFF
>TRBV12-3/TRBV12-4|many|TRBJ1-5|14|-
TGTGCCAGCAGTTTTGGCAGGACCAATCAGCCCCAGCATTTT
CASSFGRTNQPQHF
>TRBV3-1|few|TRBJ1-6|14|TRBD1
TGTGCCAGCAGTCGACAGGGCCCGCCTGTCCCCCTCCACTTT
CASSRQGPPVPLHF
>TRBV19|-|TRBJ1-6|14|TRBD1
TGTGCCAGTTCCGAGGGGGCGAGTGTGTCGCCCCTCCACTTT
CASSEGASVSPLHF
>TRBV10-3|few|TRBJ1-2|15|TRBD1
TGTGCCATCAGTGGGGGACAGGGGATTGCGGATGGCTACACCTTC
CAISGGQGIADGYTF
>TRBV6-5|-|TRBJ1-1|17|TRBD1
TGTGCCAGCAGTTCCTTATCCGGGACAGGGGGTCGAACTGAAGCTTTCTTT
CASSSLSGTGGRTEAFF
>TRBV12-3/TRBV12-4|once|TRBJ1-2|14|-
TGTGCCAGCAGTTTAGGGCAGGGCCCCTATGGCTACACCTTC
CASSLGQGPYGYTF
>TRBV7-9|many|TRBJ1-5|14|-
TGTGCCAGCAGCTTAGACCTAAGCAATCAGCCCCAGCATTTT
CASSLDLSNQPQHF
>TRBV28|-|TRBJ2-1|16|-
TGTGCCAGCAGCCAATCCTTTGGAAATCCGGCCAATGAGCAGTTCTTC
CASSQSFGNPANEQFF
>TRBV12-3/TRBV12-4|-|TRBJ2-3|13|-
TGTGCCAGCCGTCGGGGGAGCACAGATACGCAGTATTTT
CASRRGSTDTQYF